Listed here are 10 T cell receptor beta chains from one sample, sequenced in a study of monozygotic twins with inflammatory bowel disease. With the 5' RACE reads reprocessed, TCRdb shows one record per CDR3 protein and no DNA. The sample's table shows about 160,000 distinct CDR3 sequences. The sequenced sample consisted of blood. The receptors derive from a human donor with ulcerative colitis or Crohn's disease, or a healthy co-twin of an affected twin (not recorded which).

V gene TRBV5-1 combines with J gene TRBJ1-5. CDR1 is SGHRS, CDR2 YFSETQ, per germline. The CDR3 extends over 14 amino acids. The CDR3 loop reads CASSLAPSNQPQHF.

CDR3 loop: CASSLAGGGNEQYF. The chain has TRBV7-9 and TRBJ2-7; the D gene TCRdb calls, TRBD1, cannot be checked with no DNA. Germline V CDR1 and CDR2: SEHNR, FQNEAQ (reference sequence). The CDR3 contains 14 residues. Combining the CDR3 with reference TRBV7-9 and TRBJ2-7 gives the whole variable domain DTGVSQNPRHKITKRGQNVTFRCDPISEHNRLYWYRQTLGQGPEFLTYFQNEAQLEKSRLLSDRFSAERPKGSFSTLEIQRTEQGDSAMYLCASSLAGGGNEQYFGPGTRLTVT.

The CDR3 loop reads CASSSLYEQYF. V gene TRBV5-1 combines with J gene TRBJ2-7. Germline V lookup: CDR1 SGHRS, CDR2 YFSETQ. The CDR3 is 11 amino acids.

This chain connects TRBV28 to TRBJ2-6; TCRdb lists TRBD1, though no DNA is available to test this call. The germline gives CDR1 MDHEN, CDR2 SYDVKM. CDR3 length equals 15 residues. CDR3 sequence: CASSHTGFGANVLTF.

The rearrangement uses TRBV5-1 and TRBJ1-1; TCRdb's D call, TRBD1, is unchecked because there is no DNA. Per the germline V gene, CDR1 is SGHRS and CDR2 is YFSETQ. The CDR3 spans 14 residues. CDR3 residues: CASSFETGTTEAFF. The entire variable domain, with the rest obtained from reference TRBV5-1 and TRBJ1-1, is as follows: KAGVTQTPRYLIKTRGQQVTLSCSPISGHRSVSWYQQTPGQGLQFLFEYFSETQRNKGNFPGRFSGRQFSNSRSEMNVSTLELGDSALYLCASSFETGTTEAFFGQGTRLTVV.

The V gene is TRBV3-1, the J gene TRBJ1-4. The CDR3 covers 15 residues. CDR1 and CDR2 (germline): LGHDT, YNNKEL (reference sequence). CDR3: CASSPWGGGNEKLFF.

The chain combines TRBV9 with TRBJ1-1; TCRdb's D gene call, TRBD1, goes unchecked for lack of DNA. CDR1 SGDLS and CDR2 YYNGEE come from the germline V gene. CDR3 size: 13 residues. CDR3 amino acids: CASSEGLNTEAFF. The full variable domain, completed using reference TRBV9 and TRBJ1-1, is DSGVTQTPKHLITATGQRVTLRCSPRSGDLSVYWYQQSLDQGLQFLIQYYNGEERAKGNILERFSAQQFPDLHSELNLSSLELGDSALYFCASSEGLNTEAFFGQGTRLTVV.

This chain uses TRBV7-2 with TRBJ2-2; absent DNA, TCRdb's TRBD2 call cannot be checked. Germline values: CDR1 SGHTA, CDR2 FQGNSA. This CDR3 is 16 amino acids long. CDR3 residues: CASSLGSGAGIGELFF.

This rearrangement joins TRBV4-1 to TRBJ2-3. Germline CDR1 MGHRA, CDR2 YSYEKL. The CDR3 is made up of 14 amino acids. The CDR3 is CASSSKSGTDTQYF.

V gene TRBV29-1 combines with J gene TRBJ2-1; as DNA is missing, the TRBD2 call by TCRdb cannot be tested. This CDR3 has 16 amino acids. CDR1 and CDR2 (germline): SQVTM, ANQGSEA. This chain's CDR3 is CSVGGGTSGNYNEQFF.